Sequencing of this TCR beta chain was carried out in a study of CD8 T cells in ankylosing spondylitis. General study results and limits: Existing reports had already noted some motif variants in reactive arthritis synovial fluid and blood.

The germline gives CDR1 SGHAT, CDR2 FQNNGV. The CDR3 covers 16 residues. V dropped 1 base and J dropped 5; count of bases not matched to a gene: 8. TCR beta libraries were made by quantitative 5'-RACE with molecular barcodes. One entry per CDR3 protein results from TCRdb running MiXCR on the 5' RACE reads. Among 85,000 to 100,000 distinct CDR3 sequences, about 8.1% were seen once, and the ten largest hold approximately 4.6%. Turning to this clonotype: The target antigen is unknown.

The clonotype comes from a male donor with ankylosing spondylitis or in good health (not recorded which). The chain has TRBV11-2 and TRBJ2-4, with 7 bases lining up with TRBD1. The sample comprised blood, either unsorted or a sorted T cell fraction (not recorded which). CDR3 sequence: CASSLGDRVSENIQYF. DNA for the CDR3: TGTGCCAGCAGCTTAGGCGACAGGGTTTCCGAAAACATTCAGTACTTC.